The clone carrying this T cell receptor beta chain showed up just a few times. What it recognizes is unknown. This record comes from a study of cytomegalovirus exposure and HLA in healthy donors. At collection, donors were nominally healthy, but unrecorded immune exposures were probable. V lost 5 bases and J 7 bases, leaving 15 bases between the germline ends. Per germline, CDR1 SGHNT and CDR2 YENEEA. The CDR3 is made up of 14 amino acids. This PCR relied on a set of 60 Vbeta primers and 13 Jbeta primers. Authors' methods: Later work found 74 million or so unique TCR beta chains, with approximately 12 million shared. Assay: immunoSEQ multiplex PCR; the TCRdb copy retains only in-frame clones and omits some. V, J and clone size are those of that table, while D and trimming were read from the DNA. Of about 170,000 clones listed, less than 85% are singletons. Regarding the study as a whole: High specificity and sensitivity for cytomegalovirus status were reported for the classifier. Most TCRs appeared rarely, but some public TCRs recurred in many donors.

This receptor was identified in a man aged 18 to 30 in good health and CMV-seronegative. V and J are TRBV11-3 and TRBJ2-1; maybe TRBD2 (6 bases). Sequenced sample: PBMCs. CDR3 region: CASSLTRAVNEQFF. In nucleotides, the CDR3 is TGTGCCAGCAGCCTGACTAGGGCAGTAAATGAGCAGTTCTTC.